This T cell receptor (beta chain) was sequenced during a study of cytomegalovirus exposure and HLA in healthy donors. Study as a whole: Some 85 million unique TCRs from HLA-typed donors were held in an early data release. Most genotyped donors, approximately 77% of roughly 400, had Caucasian-associated genetic ancestry.

This clone was picked up a small number of times. Germline lookup yields CDR1 MDHEN and CDR2 SYDVKM. This CDR3 region has 15 residues. The V segment lost 3 bases and the J segment 3 bases; nucleotides outside the gene matches: 5. There were likely unrecorded immune exposures, though donors were nominally healthy when sampled. Both 60 Vbeta primers and 13 Jbeta primers went into the PCR. Clones were sequenced by immunoSEQ multiplex PCR, and TCRdb holds only the in-frame ones, with some missing. The sample records 120,000 or so clones, 70% to 85% being singletons. The source material was PBMCs. The chain couples TRBV28 to TRBJ2-5; 9 nucleotides align to TRBD1. This receptor was obtained from a woman aged 45-59 years in good health and CMV-seronegative. The CDR3 reads CASSLNRGRKETQYF. The CDR3 bases are TGTGCCAGCAGTTTGAACAGGGGGCGCAAAGAGACCCAGTACTTC.